This T cell receptor (beta chain) was documented in a study of cytomegalovirus exposure and HLA in healthy donors. Looking at the study overall: Early release data held tens of millions of unique TCRs from HLA-typed donors.

Likely unrecorded immune exposures existed in these nominally healthy donors. Primers: 60 Vbeta forward and 13 Jbeta reverse. TCRdb's copy holds only in-frame clones and misses some; the assay was immunoSEQ multiplex PCR. The data show 100,000 to 150,000 clones, about 8% seen once. The sequenced sample was PBMCs. The TCR comes from a woman aged 40 to 49 in good health and CMV-seropositive.

CDR3 region: CASSLQGWDRDEKLFF. CDR3 bases: TGTGCCAGCAGCTTACAGGGCTGGGACAGGGATGAAAAACTGTTTTTT. This rearrangement joins TRBV7-8 to TRBJ1-4; 9 nucleotides agree with TRBD1. This CDR3 contains 16 residues. Trimming cost V 2 bases and J 6 bases; bases outside gene matches: 7. Per the germline V gene, CDR1 is SGHVS and CDR2 is FQNEAQ.